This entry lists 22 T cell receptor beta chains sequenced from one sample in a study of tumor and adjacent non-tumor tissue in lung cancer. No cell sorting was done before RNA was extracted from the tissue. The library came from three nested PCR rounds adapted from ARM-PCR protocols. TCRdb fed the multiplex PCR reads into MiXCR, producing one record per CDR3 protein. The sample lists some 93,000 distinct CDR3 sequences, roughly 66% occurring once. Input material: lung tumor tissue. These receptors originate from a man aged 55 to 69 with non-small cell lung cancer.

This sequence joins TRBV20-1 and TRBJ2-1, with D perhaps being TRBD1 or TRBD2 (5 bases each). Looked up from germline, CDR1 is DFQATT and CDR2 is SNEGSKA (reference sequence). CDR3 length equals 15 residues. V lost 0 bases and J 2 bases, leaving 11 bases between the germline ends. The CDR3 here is CSARDRQTTYNEQFF. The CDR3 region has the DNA TGCAGTGCTAGAGATCGACAGACTACCTACAATGAGCAGTTCTTC.

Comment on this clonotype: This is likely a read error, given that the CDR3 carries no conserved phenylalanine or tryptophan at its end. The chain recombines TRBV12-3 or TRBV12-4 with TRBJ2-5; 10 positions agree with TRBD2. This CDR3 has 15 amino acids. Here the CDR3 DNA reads TGTGCTAGCTCCGATACGGGACTAGCGTTAGAGACCCAGTACTCC. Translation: CASSDTGLALETQYS.

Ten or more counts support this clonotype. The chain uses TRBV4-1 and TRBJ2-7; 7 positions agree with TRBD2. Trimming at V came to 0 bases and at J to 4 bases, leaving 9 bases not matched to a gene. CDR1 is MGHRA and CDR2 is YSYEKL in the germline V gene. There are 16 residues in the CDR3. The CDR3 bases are TGCGCCAGCAGCCAAGATCACGAGACTAGCATTTACGAGCAGTACTTC. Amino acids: CASSQDHETSIYEQYF.

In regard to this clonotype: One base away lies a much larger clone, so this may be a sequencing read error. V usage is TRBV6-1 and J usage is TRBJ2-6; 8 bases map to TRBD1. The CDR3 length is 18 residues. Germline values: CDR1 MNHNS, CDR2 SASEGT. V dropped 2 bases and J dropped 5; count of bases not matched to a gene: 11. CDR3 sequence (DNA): TGTGCCAGCAGTGAAACAGACAGGGGATGGCCTCGGGCCAACGTCCTGACTTTC. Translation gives CASSETDRGWPRANVLTF.

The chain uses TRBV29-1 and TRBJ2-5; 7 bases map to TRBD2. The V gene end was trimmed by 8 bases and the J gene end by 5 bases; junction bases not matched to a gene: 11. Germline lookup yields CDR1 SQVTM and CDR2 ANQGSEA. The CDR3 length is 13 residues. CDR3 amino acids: CSLGGGRVETQYF. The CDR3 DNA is TGCAGCCTTGGGGGGGGAAGGGTGGAGACCCAGTACTTC.

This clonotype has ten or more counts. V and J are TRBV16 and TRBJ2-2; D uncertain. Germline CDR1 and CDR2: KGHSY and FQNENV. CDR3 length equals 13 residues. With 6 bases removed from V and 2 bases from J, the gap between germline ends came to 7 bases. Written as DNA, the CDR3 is TGTGCCAGCAGTCAAACAAACACCGGGGAGCTGTTTTTT. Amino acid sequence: CASSQTNTGELFF.

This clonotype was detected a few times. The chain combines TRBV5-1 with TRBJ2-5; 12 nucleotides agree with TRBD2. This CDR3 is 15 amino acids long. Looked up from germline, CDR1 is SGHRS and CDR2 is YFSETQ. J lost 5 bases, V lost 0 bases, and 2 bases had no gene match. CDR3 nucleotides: TGCGCCAGCAGCTTGGCCCTAGCGGGAGGGGAGACCCAGTACTTC. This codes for CASSLALAGGETQYF.

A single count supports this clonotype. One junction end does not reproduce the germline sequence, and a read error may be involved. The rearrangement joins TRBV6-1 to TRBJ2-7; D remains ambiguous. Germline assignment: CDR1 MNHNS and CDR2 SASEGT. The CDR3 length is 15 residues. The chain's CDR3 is CASSEPWTLSYEQYF. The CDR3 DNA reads TGTGCCAGTAGTGAACCTTGGACCCTGTCCTACGAGCAGTACTTC.

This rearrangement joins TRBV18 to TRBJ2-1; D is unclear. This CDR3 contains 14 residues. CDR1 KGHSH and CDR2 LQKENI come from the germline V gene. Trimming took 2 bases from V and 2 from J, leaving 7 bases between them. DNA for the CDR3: TGTGCCAGCTCACCAAGTGTTCCCTACAATGAGCAGTTCTTC. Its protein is CASSPSVPYNEQFF.

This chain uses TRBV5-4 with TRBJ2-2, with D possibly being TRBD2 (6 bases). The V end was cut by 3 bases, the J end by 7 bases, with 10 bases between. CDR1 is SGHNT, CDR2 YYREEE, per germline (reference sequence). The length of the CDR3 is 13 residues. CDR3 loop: CASSWTGSGELFF. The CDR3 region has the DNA TGTGCCAGCAGCTGGACCGGGAGCGGGGAGCTGTTTTTT.

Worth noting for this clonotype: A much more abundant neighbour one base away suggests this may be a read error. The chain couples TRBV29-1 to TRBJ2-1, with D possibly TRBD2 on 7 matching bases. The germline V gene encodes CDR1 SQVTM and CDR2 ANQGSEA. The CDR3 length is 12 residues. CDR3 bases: TGCAGCGTTGGGCCCGAGGGGGGGACTGCAAACTTC. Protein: CSVGPEGGTANF.

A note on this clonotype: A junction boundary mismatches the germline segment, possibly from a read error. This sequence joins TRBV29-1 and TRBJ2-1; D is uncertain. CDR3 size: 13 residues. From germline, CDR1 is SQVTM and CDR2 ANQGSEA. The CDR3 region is CSVHGRIHNEHFF. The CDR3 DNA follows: TGCAGCGTCCACGGACGGATACACAATGAGCATTTCTTC.

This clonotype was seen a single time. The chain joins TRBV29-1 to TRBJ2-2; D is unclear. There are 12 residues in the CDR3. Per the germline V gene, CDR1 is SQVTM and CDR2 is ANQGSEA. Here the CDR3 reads CIASSGVGELFF. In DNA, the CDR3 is TGCATCGCCTCCAGTGGCGTCGGGGAGCTGTTTTTT.

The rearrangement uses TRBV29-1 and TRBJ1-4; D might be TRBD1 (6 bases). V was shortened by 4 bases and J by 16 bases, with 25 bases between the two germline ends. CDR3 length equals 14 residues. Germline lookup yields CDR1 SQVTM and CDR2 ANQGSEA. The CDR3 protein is CSVGGHTTNERPFF. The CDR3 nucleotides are TGCAGCGTTGGGGGGCACACAACTAATGAAAGACCGTTTTTT.

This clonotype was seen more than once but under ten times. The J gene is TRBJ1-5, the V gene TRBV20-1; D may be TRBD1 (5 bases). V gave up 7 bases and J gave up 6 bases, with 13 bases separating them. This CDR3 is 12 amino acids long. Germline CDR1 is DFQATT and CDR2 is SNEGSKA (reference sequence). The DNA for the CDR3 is TGCAGTGACCCAAAGGGGATTCAGCCCCAGCATTTT. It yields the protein CSDPKGIQPQHF.

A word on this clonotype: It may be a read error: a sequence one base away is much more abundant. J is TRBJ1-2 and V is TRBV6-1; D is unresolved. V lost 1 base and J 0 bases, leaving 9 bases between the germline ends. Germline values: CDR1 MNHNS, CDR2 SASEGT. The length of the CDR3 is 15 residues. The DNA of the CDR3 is TGTGCCAGCAGTGAAGGGGGTAACACTAACTATGGCTACACCTTC. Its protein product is CASSEGGNTNYGYTF.

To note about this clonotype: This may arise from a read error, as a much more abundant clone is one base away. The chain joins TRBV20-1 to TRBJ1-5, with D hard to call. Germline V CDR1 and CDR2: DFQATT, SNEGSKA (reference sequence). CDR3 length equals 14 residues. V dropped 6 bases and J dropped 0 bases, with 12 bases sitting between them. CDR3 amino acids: CSARKLASNQPQHF. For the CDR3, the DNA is TGCAGTGCCCGTAAGCTGGCTAGCAATCAGCCCCAGCATTTT.

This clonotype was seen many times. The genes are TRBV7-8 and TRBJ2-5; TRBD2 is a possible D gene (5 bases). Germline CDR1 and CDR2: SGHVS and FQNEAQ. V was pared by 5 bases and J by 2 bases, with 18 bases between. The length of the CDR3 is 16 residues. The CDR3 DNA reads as TGTGCCAGCAGCCTGAGGTCAGGTAGCGAGCAAGAGACCCAGTACTTC. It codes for CASSLRSGSEQETQYF.

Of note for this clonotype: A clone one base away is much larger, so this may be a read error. This chain's CDR3 is CVSSPQGIPNNEQFF. Written as DNA, the CDR3 is TGTGTCAGCAGCCCACAGGGGATCCCTAACAATGAGCAGTTCTTC. The chain has TRBV7-3 and TRBJ2-1; TRBD1 matches 7 bases. Germline V lookup: CDR1 SGHTA, CDR2 FQGTGA. The CDR3 loop spans 15 amino acids.

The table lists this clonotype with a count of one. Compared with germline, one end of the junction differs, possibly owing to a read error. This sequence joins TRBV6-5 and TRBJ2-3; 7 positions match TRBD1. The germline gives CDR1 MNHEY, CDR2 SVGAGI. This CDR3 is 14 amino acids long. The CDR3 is CASSVRQGSDTQYF. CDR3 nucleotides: TGTGCTAGCAGTGTGCGACAGGGTTCAGATACGCAGTATTTT.

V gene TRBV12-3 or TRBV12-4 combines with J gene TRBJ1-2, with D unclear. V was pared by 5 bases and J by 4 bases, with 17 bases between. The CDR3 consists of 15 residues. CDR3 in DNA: TGTGCCAGCAGTCTCGCTCGGGCAGGAATCTATGGCTACACCTTC. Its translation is CASSLARAGIYGYTF.

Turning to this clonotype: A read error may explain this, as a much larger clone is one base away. CDR3 bases: TGCAGTGCCGACGGACTGGGAGCAGAGACCCAGTACTTC. Amino acid sequence: CSADGLGAETQYF. The J gene is TRBJ2-5, the V gene TRBV20-1; a possible D gene is TRBD2 (5 bases). Trimming pared 6 bases from V and 4 bases from J, leaving 15 bases between. Germline V gene sequence: CDR1 DFQATT, CDR2 SNEGSKA (reference sequence). This CDR3 comprises 13 residues.